This TCR beta chain emerged from a study of shared clonotypes between healthy human individuals (dated by TCRdb to the early 2020s). In terms of the full investigation: A couple of women and three men aged 18 to 49 years were included in the cohort. For each donor, three plates each were used for CD4 naive and CD4 memory, two plates were used for CD8 naive, and one plate was used for CD8 memory. To estimate repertoire size and how much clonotypes are shared between individuals, the study performed deep sequencing of blood TCR repertoires from a few healthy adults. To increase sequencing depth and limit assay-specific biases, TCR repertoire library preparation and sequencing were carried out by different laboratories using diverse techniques. Per donor, leukapheresis produced somewhere between about 0.85 and 8.9 billion PBMCs.

At the junction V is shortened by 5 bases and J by 5 bases, with 10 bases in between. CDR1 is given as MDHEN and CDR2 as SYDVKM, both from the germline V gene. The CDR3 goes from the cysteine to the phenylalanine over 13 residues. Only CDR3 DNA remains: 39 bases, in frame from the first base. To note about this clone: This clone's antigen is unknown. Base qualities were left out, and no much larger clone turns up one base away.

TCR CDR3 regions were amplified from genomic DNA by multiplex PCR using the deep immunoSEQ assay. Genomic DNA extracted from each cell subset was distributed evenly over all wells of several immunoSEQ 96-well plates, and each plate served as one replicate. For sorted subsets, roughly 0.2 ug genomic DNA, equal to some 30,000 T cell genomes, was loaded into each replicate PCR. Purified libraries were quantified with a Qubit 3.0 fluorometer, sized on a Bioanalyzer 2100, and re-quantified with the KAPA Library Quantification kit. Every immunoSEQ 96-well plate was sequenced on a dedicated single-read 150-cycle Illumina NextSeq 550 flow cell. In the paper's pipeline: Because the immunoSEQ output held only junctional sequences and lacked quality scores, the filtering could not match the filtering applied to full-length reads. To assign V/J genes and CDR3, sequences were annotated against IMGT germline references using PyIR, a Python wrapper for IgBLAST v1.9. Reads were removed for weak V/J assignments (E-value above 1e-6), missing CDR3, stop codons, out-of-frame junctions, or ambiguous translated residues. V3J clonotypes were defined as sequences sharing the same inferred V gene, J gene, and CDR3 amino acid sequence. Percentage overlap between repertoires was computed as shared unique clonotypes divided by the size of the smaller repertoire. Richness of each repertoire was evaluated using RTK rarefaction, the Chao1 estimator, and Recon v2.1 estimates of unobserved clonotypes. For all TCRbeta clonotypes obtained by the gDNA method from four donors, generation probabilities were computed with OLGA. Imported from immuneACCESS, the table was reduced by TCRdb to in-frame sequences with V and J called. These copies leave out some clones; in studies compared against another copy, an unresolved V gene accounts for under half, and the cause of the remainder is not known. V, J and clone size reflect that table, while D and trimming were determined from the DNA. The sample table lists around 2.1 million clones, 95% of them with a count of one. Approximately 0.13% of the sample lies in the top ten.

The donors were healthy, HIV-negative adults with no recently reported acute infections or vaccinations. Only Caucasian adults living in Nashville, Tennessee, USA were represented among the donors. CD4+ T cells were enriched by magnetic negative selection; naive cells were then positively selected on CD45RA, and the negative fraction formed the memory subset. After blood collection by leukapheresis, PBMCs were isolated using Ficoll-Histopaque density gradient centrifugation and then cryopreserved in the vapor phase of liquid nitrogen. Analytical flow cytometry was used to check the purity and quantity of each magnetically sorted T cell population. Each sorted fraction had its genomic DNA isolated and then quantified by UV absorbance on a Nanodrop 2000c. General findings and caveats noted by the study authors: Incomplete sequencing was indicated by rarefaction of sorted-subset datasets, despite the large sequencing depth. When four donors were compared, the shared fraction of clonotypes was about 5.4% for naive CD4, less than 4% for naive CD8, 2% to 2.5% for memory CD4, and 0.4% for memory CD8. The small number of donors limited the genetic and exposure-history diversity represented. Compared with non-shared clonotypes, the clonotypes found in all four sorted-subset donors had higher generation probabilities. Pairwise subsampling indicated that sequencing depth was expected to affect the degree of clonotype sharing among donors. Larger estimated clonotype richness was generally found for naive subsets than for memory subsets. Sampling was restricted to blood, and TCR repertoires in tissues likely differ from the TCR repertoires found in blood.

Recombination linked TRBV28 to TRBJ1-5, with the D gene not confidently named. This clonotype was obtained from a young man in good health. The specimen was naive CD4+ T cells sorted from blood. The cell subset or site label on this specimen signifies: CD45RA+ positively selected. The nucleotides are TGTGCCAGCAGTCCCGGGCTCCATCAGCCCCAGCATTTT. Translated, this gives CASSPGLHQPQHF.